Following are 2 T cell receptor beta chains from one sample sequenced in a study of T cell repertoires in aging, cancer and after chemotherapy (dated by TCRdb to about 2019). The instrument given in TCRdb is Illumina MiSeq. Using a mixed TRB-A/B primer pool, multiplex touch-down PCR amplified rearranged TRB sequences covering the V, D and J segments. The public reads were run again by TCRdb, first through fastp at Q25 and then through MiXCR, and only productive beta chains were kept. Each entry is one CDR3 protein sequence, shown with its most common DNA and genes. In all, the sample holds around 5,800 distinct CDR3 sequences, and about 20% of those were seen once. Just over 2.5% of the sample is taken by the ten largest. Genomic DNA extracted from peripheral blood, rather than sorted cells or RNA, was used as the source for amplification of TCR beta rearrangements. The sequenced sample consisted of blood. The receptors derive from a human donor with a blood cancer.

This clonotype was counted a few times. The V and J genes are TRBV30 and TRBJ2-7; 8 nucleotides match TRBD1. This CDR3 is built from 17 residues. Germline V gene lookup returns CDR1 GTSNPN and CDR2 SVGIG (reference sequence). J was trimmed by 5 bases and V by 0 bases; bases with no gene match: 15. The CDR3 region is CAWSVKRADRVFHEQYF. DNA for the CDR3: TGTGCCTGGAGTGTAAAGCGGGCGGACAGGGTGTTCCACGAGCAGTACTTC.

The CDR3 reads CASSWTVHRGVEQYF. CDR3 nucleotide sequence: TGTGCCAGCAGCTGGACAGTGCATAGGGGGGTTGAGCAGTACTTC. J is TRBJ2-7 and V is TRBV28; TRBD1 or TRBD2 may be the D gene (6 bases each). Trimming left V 6 bases short and J 7 bases short, with 22 bases between. CDR3 length: 15 amino acids. CDR1 is MDHEN, CDR2 SYDVKM, per germline.